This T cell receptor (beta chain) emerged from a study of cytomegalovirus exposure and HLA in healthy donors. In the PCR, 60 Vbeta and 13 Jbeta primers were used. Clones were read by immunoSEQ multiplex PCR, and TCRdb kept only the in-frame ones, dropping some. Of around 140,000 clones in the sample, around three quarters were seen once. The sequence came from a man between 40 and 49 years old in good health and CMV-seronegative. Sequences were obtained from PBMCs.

The CDR3 reads CASSYRTGEPYNEQFF. The DNA for the CDR3 is TGTGCCAGCAGTTACCGGACAGGGGAGCCCTACAATGAGCAGTTCTTC. The genes are TRBV28 and TRBJ2-1; 9 bases align to TRBD1. After removal of 4 bases from V and 2 bases from J, the junction contained 6 bases not matched to a gene. CDR1 is MDHEN, CDR2 SYDVKM, per germline. The CDR3 covers 16 residues.